Here is one T cell receptor beta chain with its context. The antigen is undetermined. A junction end diverges from the germline sequence, so it may reflect a read error. The template was RNA from unsorted bulk tissue. Distant lung tissue was collected more than 3 cm away from the tumor edge. Newly diagnosed lung cancer patients had thoracic surgery in China, August–late 2014, without prior chemotherapy. The data stem from a study of tumor and adjacent non-tumor tissue in lung cancer. Study-wide findings and caveats: Tumor tissue had significantly higher TCR diversity than normal lung. Patients with more diverse tumor TCRs had worse survival.

Germline lookup yields CDR1 SGHNT and CDR2 YENEEA. The CDR3 contains 18 residues. A modified ARM-PCR protocol with three rounds of nested PCR amplified TCRbeta. In TCRdb, the multiplex PCR reads were re-called with MiXCR into one record per CDR3 protein. The sample has about 98,000 distinct CDR3 sequences, about 80% seen once. The V and J genes are TRBV11-3 and TRBJ1-2; D unresolved. The sample taken for sequencing was distant non-tumor lung tissue. This TCR came from a man aged 60-69 years with small cell lung cancer. CDR3 amino acids: CASSLGCMARVEFYGYIF. Here the CDR3 DNA reads TGTGCCAGCAGCTTAGGTTGTATGGCAAGGGTGGAGTTCTATGGCTACATCTTC.